The sequence of this TCR beta chain was determined in a study of blood T cell dynamics during melanoma immunotherapy. This clone appeared a single time. Sequenced by immunoSEQ multiplex PCR; TCRdb stores in-frame clones only, minus some. The sample yields approximately 13,000 clones, about 86% seen once. The time point was: pre-treatment baseline. Patients had no prior systemic cancer treatment, immunosuppressants or other active cancers. This CDR3 comprises 15 residues. The junction had 5 bases not matched to a gene; V was cut back by 3 bases and J by 2 bases. Germline V gene lookup returns CDR1 MNHNS and CDR2 SASEGT.

This clonotype originated in a human donor with melanoma. The chain joins TRBV6-1 to TRBJ2-3, with 7 bases fitting TRBD2. The sequences come from blood, collected from a patient treated with checkpoint blockade. CDR3 loop: CASSDWGGPTDTQYF. The CDR3 DNA sequence: TGTGCCAGCAGTGACTGGGGAGGGCCCACAGATACGCAGTATTTT.